The next 14 T cell receptor beta chains were all read from a single sample in a study of OX40 agonist ivuxolimab in advanced cancers. Libraries came from the immunoSEQ multiplex PCR assay. TCRdb took this table from immuneACCESS and kept in-frame rearrangements with V and J called. Such tables lack part of the clones; where checked against another copy, unresolved V genes explain under half of the gap, and the rest is unexplained. This sample comprises approximately 64,000 clones, just under 85% of them detected only once. 3.7% of the sample belongs to the ten largest clones. The sample consisted of CD4+ or CD8+ T cells sorted from blood, taken in a trial of the OX40 agonist ivuxolimab. The receptors stem from an adult with an advanced solid tumor such as melanoma, head and neck, liver or kidney cancer.

The rearrangement joins TRBV11-3 to TRBJ2-1; TRBD2 agrees at 12 bases. This CDR3 contains 13 residues. V was pared by 5 bases and J by 8 bases, with 1 base of the junction left unmatched. The germline V gene has CDR1 SGHNT and CDR2 YENEEA. In DNA, the CDR3 is TGTGCCAGCAGCCCTAGCGGGGGGGATGAGCAGTTCTTC. Residues: CASSPSGGDEQFF.

The rearrangement links TRBV21-1 to TRBJ1-2. TRBV21-1 is classified as a pseudogene. This CDR3 has 13 amino acids. Here the CDR3 reads CASSIRLSYGYTF. In DNA, the CDR3 is TGTGCCAGCAGCATAAGGCTAAGCTATGGCTACACCTTC.

The chain is built from TRBV27 and TRBJ1-5; tentatively, D is TRBD1 (6 bases). Germline loops: CDR1 MNHEY, CDR2 SMNVEV (reference sequence). The CDR3 totals 15 residues. Trimming cost V 5 bases and J 4 bases, with 15 bases left between them. The CDR3 here is CASSPGQKPNQPQHF. The CDR3 bases are TGTGCCAGCAGTCCGGGACAAAAGCCGAATCAGCCCCAGCATTTT.

The chain recombines TRBV28 with TRBJ2-1; D gene unclear. CDR1 and CDR2 (germline): MDHEN, SYDVKM. CDR3 length: 15 amino acids. The V end was cut by 7 bases, the J end by 1 base, with 14 bases between. CDR3 protein: CASIPRSSSYNEQFF. DNA of the CDR3: TGTGCCAGCATACCTCGTTCTTCGTCCTACAATGAGCAGTTCTTC.

The V and J genes are TRBV7-2 and TRBJ2-7; 7 bases line up with TRBD2. The germline gives CDR1 SGHTA, CDR2 FQGNSA. The V gene end was trimmed by 1 base and the J gene end by 5 bases; junction bases not matched to a gene: 8. The CDR3 covers 15 residues. CDR3 bases: TGTGCCAGCAGCTTAGTGGGCGGGAGACTTGACGAGCAGTACTTC. Its protein is CASSLVGGRLDEQYF.

The V gene is TRBV5-5, the J gene TRBJ1-1; D gene unclear. V lost 0 bases, J lost 1 base, and 4 bases lay in between. The CDR3 contains 13 residues. Germline CDR1 and CDR2: SGHKS and YYEKEE (reference sequence). CDR3 in DNA: TGTGCCAGCAGCTTGGAAGGGAACACTGAAGCTTTCTTT. This translates into CASSLEGNTEAFF.

CDR3 sequence: CASSPEASGNYEQYF. CDR3 coding DNA: TGTGCCAGCAGCCCCGAGGCTAGCGGGAACTACGAGCAGTACTTC. The chain uses TRBV5-5 and TRBJ2-7; 9 nucleotides line up with TRBD2. V shed 4 bases and J 3 bases; nucleotides not matched to a gene: 8. Germline lookup yields CDR1 SGHKS and CDR2 YYEKEE (reference sequence). The CDR3 runs to 15 residues.

This clone was counted only a few times. The chain uses TRBV18 and TRBJ2-2; TRBD2 matches 11 bases. CDR1 and CDR2 (germline): KGHSH, LQKENI. J lost 3 bases, V lost 4 bases, and 4 bases had no gene match. This CDR3 comprises 16 residues. The CDR3 loop is CASSRGLAGHTGELFF. The CDR3 DNA follows: TGTGCCAGCTCACGAGGACTAGCGGGTCACACCGGGGAGCTGTTTTTT.

This chain joins TRBV5-6 and TRBJ2-7; maybe TRBD1 (6 bases). V lost 4 bases to trimming and J lost 9 bases, with 26 bases between them. This CDR3 spans 16 amino acids. Germline V gene lookup returns CDR1 SGHDT and CDR2 YYEEEE. CDR3: CASSLGTRLEYFGQYF. In DNA, the CDR3 is TGTGCCAGCAGCCTGGGGACAAGGCTGGAGTATTTCGGGCAGTACTTC.

V usage is TRBV30 and J usage is TRBJ2-7, with D perhaps given as TRBD1 or TRBD2 (5 bases each). The CDR3 totals 14 residues. Trimming removed 1 base from V and 0 bases from J, with 10 bases in between. From germline, CDR1 is GTSNPN and CDR2 SVGIG (reference sequence). The CDR3, as DNA: TGTGCCTGGAGTGGGGGCGGGCTCTCCTACGAGCAGTACTTC. Amino acid sequence: CAWSGGGLSYEQYF.

This chain uses TRBV7-9 with TRBJ2-1; D unclear. Germline lookup yields CDR1 SEHNR and CDR2 FQNEAQ (reference sequence). V was pared by 5 bases and J by 2 bases, with 1 base between. CDR3 size: 11 residues. DNA for the CDR3: TGTGCCAGCAGCCCCTACAATGAGCAGTTCTTC. It encodes CASSPYNEQFF.

The rearrangement joins TRBV10-3 to TRBJ2-1; TRBD2 matches at 7 bases. The CDR3 is made up of 17 amino acids. With 6 bases clipped from V and 7 bases from J, the junction kept 18 bases outside the gene matches. Per germline, CDR1 ENHRY and CDR2 SYGVKD. Here the CDR3 DNA reads TGTGCCATCAGCCTCTCTGGCGGGAGCGATCGGGCGAATGAGCAGTTCTTC. This translates into CAISLSGGSDRANEQFF.

The V call is TRBV6-6, the J call TRBJ2-3, with D possibly matching TRBD1 (6 bases). The CDR3 totals 15 residues. Germline lookup yields CDR1 MNHNY and CDR2 SVGAGI (reference sequence). The V and J ends lost 7 bases and 3 bases respectively, with 17 bases between them. The CDR3 region has the DNA TGTGCCAGCAACCGGGACACTCATACAACAGATACGCAGTATTTT. Amino acids: CASNRDTHTTDTQYF.

The chain carries TRBV30 and TRBJ2-1; 8 bases match TRBD2. The CDR3 runs 15 residues. CDR1 and CDR2 (germline): GTSNPN, SVGIG (reference sequence). V lost 5 bases, J lost 7 bases, and 13 bases stayed unmatched. CDR3 protein: CAWARLAGYANEQFF. The CDR3 DNA reads TGTGCCTGGGCGCGCCTAGCGGGTTACGCGAATGAGCAGTTCTTC.